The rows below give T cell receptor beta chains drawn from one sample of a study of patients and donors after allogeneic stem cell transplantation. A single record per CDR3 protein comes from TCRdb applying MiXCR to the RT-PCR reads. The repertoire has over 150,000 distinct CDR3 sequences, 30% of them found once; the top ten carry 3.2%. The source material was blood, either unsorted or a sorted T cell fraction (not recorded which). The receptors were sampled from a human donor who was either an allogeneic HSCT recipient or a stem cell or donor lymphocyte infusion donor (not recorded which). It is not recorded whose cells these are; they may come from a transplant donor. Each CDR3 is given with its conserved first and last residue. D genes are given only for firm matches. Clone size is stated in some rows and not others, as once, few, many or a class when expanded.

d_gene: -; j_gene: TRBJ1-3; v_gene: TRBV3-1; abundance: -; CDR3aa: CASSRREGDLGNTIYF; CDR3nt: TGTGCCAGCAGCCGACGCGAGGGCGACTTGGGAAACACCATATATTTT
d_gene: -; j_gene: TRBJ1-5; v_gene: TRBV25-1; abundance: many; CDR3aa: CASSGAGSNQPQHF; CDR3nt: TGTGCCAGCTCGGGGGCAGGTAGCAATCAGCCCCAGCATTTT
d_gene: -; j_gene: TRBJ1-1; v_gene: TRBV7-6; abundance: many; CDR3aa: CASSLGWGADTEAFF; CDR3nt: TGTGCCAGCAGCTTGGGTTGGGGGGCGGACACTGAAGCTTTCTTT
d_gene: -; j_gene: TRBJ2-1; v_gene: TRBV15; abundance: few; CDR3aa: CATSANLVTYNEQFF; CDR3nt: TGTGCCACCAGCGCCAATTTAGTCACCTACAATGAGCAGTTCTTC
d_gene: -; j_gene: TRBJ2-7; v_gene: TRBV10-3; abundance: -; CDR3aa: CAISEGAGTYEQYF; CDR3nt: TGTGCCATCAGTGAAGGGGCAGGGACCTACGAGCAGTACTTC
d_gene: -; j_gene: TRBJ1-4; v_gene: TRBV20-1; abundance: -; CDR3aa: CSASGTNEKLFF; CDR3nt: TGCAGTGCCTCGGGAACTAATGAAAAACTGTTTTTT
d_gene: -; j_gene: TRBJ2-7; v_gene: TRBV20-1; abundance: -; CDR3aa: CSARGGSAYYEQYF; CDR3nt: TGCAGTGCTAGAGGGGGTAGCGCATACTACGAGCAGTACTTC
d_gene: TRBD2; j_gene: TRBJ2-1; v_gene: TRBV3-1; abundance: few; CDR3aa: CASSPLAGNEQFF; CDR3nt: TGTGCCAGCAGCCCACTAGCGGGGAATGAGCAGTTCTTC
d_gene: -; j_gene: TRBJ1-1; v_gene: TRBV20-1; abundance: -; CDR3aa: CSARGWGAGTEAFF; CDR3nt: TGCAGTGCTAGAGGTTGGGGGGCAGGCACTGAAGCTTTCTTT
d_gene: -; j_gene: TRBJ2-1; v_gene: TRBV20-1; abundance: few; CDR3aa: CSARVGGRGWNEQFF; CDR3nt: TGCAGTGCTAGAGTAGGAGGGCGGGGTTGGAATGAGCAGTTCTTC
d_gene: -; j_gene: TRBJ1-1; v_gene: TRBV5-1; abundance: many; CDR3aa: CASSLNQGFSEAFF; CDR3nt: TGCGCCAGCAGCCTTAACCAGGGGTTCTCTGAAGCTTTCTTT
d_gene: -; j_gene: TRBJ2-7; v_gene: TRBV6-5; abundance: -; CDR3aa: CASSYSTPMSGEQYF; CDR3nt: TGTGCCAGCAGTTACTCGACACCTATGTCGGGGGAGCAGTACTTC
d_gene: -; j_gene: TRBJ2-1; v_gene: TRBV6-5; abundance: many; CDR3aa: CASSYGTAYSYNEQFF; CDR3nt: TGTGCCAGCAGTTACGGCACGGCTTACTCCTACAATGAGCAGTTCTTC
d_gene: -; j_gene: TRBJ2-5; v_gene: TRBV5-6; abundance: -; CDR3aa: CASSLGPGRVETQYF; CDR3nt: TGTGCCAGCAGCTTGGGACCGGGACGGGTTGAGACCCAGTACTTC
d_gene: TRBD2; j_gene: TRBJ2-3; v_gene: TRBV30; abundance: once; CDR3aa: CAWSVRGGRTDTQYF; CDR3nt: TGTGCCTGGAGTGTACGTGGCGGGAGAACCGATACGCAGTATTTT
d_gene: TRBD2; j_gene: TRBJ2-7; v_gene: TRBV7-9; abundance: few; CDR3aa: CASSELAGGPYEQYF; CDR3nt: TGTGCCAGCAGCGAATTAGCGGGAGGCCCCTACGAGCAGTACTTC
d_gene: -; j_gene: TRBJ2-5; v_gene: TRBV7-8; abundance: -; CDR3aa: CASSFVRVQETQYF; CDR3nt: TGTGCCAGCAGCTTCGTCAGGGTCCAAGAGACCCAGTACTTC
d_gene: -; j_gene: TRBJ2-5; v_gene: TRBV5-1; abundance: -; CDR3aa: CASSLAWQETQYF; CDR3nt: TGCGCCAGCAGCTTGGCCTGGCAAGAGACCCAGTACTTC
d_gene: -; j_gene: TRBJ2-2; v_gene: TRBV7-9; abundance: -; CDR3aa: CASSPDRSGELFF; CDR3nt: TGTGCCAGCAGCCCCGACAGGTCCGGGGAGCTGTTTTTT
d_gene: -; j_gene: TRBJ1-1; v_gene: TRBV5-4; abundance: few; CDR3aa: CASSLEGTEAFF; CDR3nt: TGTGCCAGCAGCTTGGAGGGTACTGAAGCTTTCTTT
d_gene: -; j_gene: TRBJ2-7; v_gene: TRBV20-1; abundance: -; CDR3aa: CSARGLGINEQYF; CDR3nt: TGCAGTGCTAGAGGACTTGGTATTAACGAGCAGTACTTC
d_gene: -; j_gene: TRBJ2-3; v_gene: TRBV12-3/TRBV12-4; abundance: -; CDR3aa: CASSLRLAPSTDTQYF; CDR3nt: TGTGCCAGCAGTTTACGGCTAGCGCCTAGCACAGATACGCAGTATTTT
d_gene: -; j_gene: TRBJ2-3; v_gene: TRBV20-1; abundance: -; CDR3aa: CSALLASTDTQYF; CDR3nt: TGCAGTGCCCTACTAGCTAGCACAGATACGCAGTATTTT
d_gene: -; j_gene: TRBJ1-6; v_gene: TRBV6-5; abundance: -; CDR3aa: CASSYSNDSPLHF; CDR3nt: TGTGCCAGCAGTTACTCGAACGATTCACCCCTCCACTTT
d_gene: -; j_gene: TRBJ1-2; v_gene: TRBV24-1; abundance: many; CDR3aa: CATSDLDNKGLYGYTF; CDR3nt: TGTGCCACCAGTGATTTGGACAACAAGGGCCTCTATGGCTACACCTTC
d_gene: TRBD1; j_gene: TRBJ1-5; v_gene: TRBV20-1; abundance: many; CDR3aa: CSARDPRGLSNQPQHF; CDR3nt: TGCAGTGCTAGAGACCCCAGGGGGCTTAGCAATCAGCCCCAGCATTTT
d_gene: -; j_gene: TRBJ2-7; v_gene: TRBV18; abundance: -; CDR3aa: CASSPGHLEFYEQYF; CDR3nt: TGTGCCAGCTCACCAGGGCACCTTGAATTCTACGAGCAGTACTTC